This entry lists 4 T cell receptor beta chains sequenced from one sample in a study of T cells of healthy individuals. MiXCR was run by TCRdb on the 5' RACE reads, yielding one entry per CDR3 protein. The table records 85,000 to 100,000 distinct CDR3 sequences, 17% of them present only once. The receptors were gathered from a human donor in good health.

V is TRBV11-1 and J is TRBJ2-7; possible D gene TRBD2, 6 bases. Trimming left V 5 bases short and J 0 bases short, with 14 bases between. This CDR3 has 15 residues. The V gene's germline CDR1 is SGHAT and CDR2 FQDESV (reference sequence). CDR3 loop: CASSQTRESSYEQYF. In DNA, the CDR3 is TGTGCCAGCAGCCAGACCCGGGAGAGCTCCTACGAGCAGTACTTC.

This clonotype was seen only a few times. The chain carries TRBV6-6 and TRBJ2-1; 7 nucleotides line up with TRBD1. The germline V gene encodes CDR1 MNHNY and CDR2 SVGAGI (reference sequence). This CDR3 is built from 17 residues. Trimming cost V 2 bases and J 3 bases; bases outside gene matches: 10. CDR3: CASSYPRDSRNYNEQFF. The CDR3, as DNA: TGTGCCAGCAGTTACCCTAGGGACAGCCGAAACTACAATGAGCAGTTCTTC.

This clonotype was seen more than once but under ten times. The J gene is TRBJ2-1, the V gene TRBV28; no firm D call. The CDR3 extends over 14 amino acids. Germline V gene sequence: CDR1 MDHEN, CDR2 SYDVKM. Trimming left V 5 bases short and J 4 bases short, with 12 bases between. The CDR3 spells CASSARLRYNEQFF. CDR3 DNA: TGTGCCAGCAGTGCCCGGTTGAGGTACAATGAGCAGTTCTTC.

At least ten counts were recorded for this clonotype. The V gene is TRBV20-1, the J gene TRBJ1-6; the D is unclear. The V gene's germline CDR1 is DFQATT and CDR2 SNEGSKA (reference sequence). This CDR3 contains 15 residues. The V and J ends lost 1 base and 9 bases respectively, with 16 bases between them. DNA of the CDR3: TGCAGTGCTAGAGCGATTGCGCTAAAGGGTTCACCCCTCCACTTT. Translation: CSARAIALKGSPLHF.